The 18 T cell receptor beta chains below all came from one sample that was sequenced in a study of blood T cell repertoires in COVID-19. Libraries were prepared by immunoSEQ multiplex PCR; TCRdb keeps only in-frame clonotypes and omits some of them. Among under 95,000 clones listed, around 87% were seen once. The source material was peripheral blood. Receptors originate from a middle-aged man with acute or convalescent COVID-19.

This rearrangement joins TRBV19 to TRBJ1-1; D possibly corresponds to TRBD1 (6 bases). V was cut by 3 bases and J by 0 bases, with 11 bases left in between. CDR1 is LNHDA, CDR2 SQIVND, per germline (reference sequence). The CDR3 extends over 15 amino acids. DNA for the CDR3: TGTGCCAGTAGTATCAACAGGGCCATGAACACTGAAGCTTTCTTT. Amino acids: CASSINRAMNTEAFF.

V gene TRBV15 combines with J gene TRBJ1-5; D not certain. Germline values: CDR1 LNHNV, CDR2 YYDKDF (reference sequence). The CDR3 runs to 14 residues. V lost 1 base and J lost 1, with 5 bases in between. DNA for the CDR3: TGTGCCACCAGCAGAGCCGGGAGCAATCAGCCCCAGCATTTT. Translated: CATSRAGSNQPQHF.

This rearrangement joins TRBV9 to TRBJ1-4, with D maybe TRBD1 (5 bases). V was shortened by 2 bases and J by 3 bases, with 8 bases between the two germline ends. The CDR3 is 14 amino acids. Per germline, CDR1 SGDLS and CDR2 YYNGEE. The CDR3 sequence is CASSVGGPNEKLFF. Here the CDR3 DNA reads TGTGCCAGCAGCGTCGGGGGTCCTAATGAAAAACTGTTTTTT.

The chain carries TRBV15 and TRBJ2-5; TRBD2 aligns across 10 bases. The germline V gene encodes CDR1 LNHNV and CDR2 YYDKDF (reference sequence). The CDR3 is made up of 19 amino acids. V shed 5 bases and J 0 bases; nucleotides not matched to a gene: 15. CDR3 sequence (DNA): TGTGCCACCAGCGGGGGGCTAGCGGGGGCCATATCGTACCAAGAGACCCAGTACTTC. This codes for CATSGGLAGAISYQETQYF. Drawing the rest from reference TRBV15 and TRBJ2-5, the complete variable domain is DAMVIQNPRYQVTQFGKPVTLSCSQTLNHNVMYWYQQKSSQAPKLLFHYYDKDFNNEADTPDNFQSRRPNTSFCFLDIRSPGLGDTAMYLCATSGGLAGAISYQETQYFGPGTRLLVL.

The chain has TRBV5-1 and TRBJ2-3, with 11 bases fitting TRBD2. The CDR3 runs to 15 residues. The germline CDR1 and CDR2 sequences are SGHRS and YFSETQ. Losses at the gene ends were 3 bases for V and 1 base for J; bases not matched to a gene: 1. The CDR3 DNA is TGCGCCAGCAGCTCGGGACTAGCGGGCACAGATACGCAGTATTTT. It yields the protein CASSSGLAGTDTQYF.

V gene TRBV19 combines with J gene TRBJ2-5, with D possibly TRBD1 on 6 matching bases. V gave up 4 bases and J gave up 0 bases, with 9 bases separating them. CDR3 length equals 14 residues. Per germline, CDR1 LNHDA and CDR2 SQIVND (reference sequence). The CDR3 region has the DNA TGTGCCAGTAGTAGTGGGACACACCAAGAGACCCAGTACTTC. Protein: CASSSGTHQETQYF.

This chain uses TRBV15 with TRBJ1-3; D possibly corresponds to TRBD1 (5 bases). This CDR3 contains 17 residues. Between the trimmed V and J ends, which lost 0 bases and 3 bases, there was a span of 15 bases. The germline V gene encodes CDR1 LNHNV and CDR2 YYDKDF (reference sequence). CDR3 DNA: TGTGCCACCAGCAGAGATGGAGGGGCCTCCGGTGGAAACACCATATATTTT. Translation gives CATSRDGGASGGNTIYF. The variable domain in full, completed from reference TRBV15 and TRBJ1-3, reads DAMVIQNPRYQVTQFGKPVTLSCSQTLNHNVMYWYQQKSSQAPKLLFHYYDKDFNNEADTPDNFQSRRPNTSFCFLDIRSPGLGDTAMYLCATSRDGGASGGNTIYFGEGSWLTVV.

The chain joins TRBV7-2 to TRBJ1-4; no reliable D call. Trimming cost V 5 bases and J 8 bases, with 12 bases left between them. Germline assignment: CDR1 SGHTA and CDR2 FQGNSA. The CDR3 runs to 13 residues. CDR3 in DNA: TGTGCCAGCAGCCTAAGGCGAGGAGAAAAACTGTTTTTT. Translating gives CASSLRRGEKLFF.

This clone was counted only a few times. J is TRBJ2-7 and V is TRBV5-6; D possibly corresponds to TRBD1 (5 bases). Trimming took off 4 bases at V and 5 bases at J, with 10 bases between the two ends. Germline V gene data show CDR1 as SGHDT and CDR2 as YYEEEE. The CDR3 is made up of 12 amino acids. The CDR3 DNA sequence: TGTGCCAGCAGCGTCGACAGCCACGAGCAGTACTTC. Translating gives CASSVDSHEQYF. The entire variable domain, with the rest obtained from reference TRBV5-6 and TRBJ2-7, is as follows: DAGVTQSPTHLIKTRGQQVTLRCSPKSGHDTVSWYQQALGQGPQFIFQYYEEEERQRGNFPDRFSGHQFPNYSSELNVNALLLGDSALYLCASSVDSHEQYFGPGTRLTVT.

With regard to this clone: An end of the junction does not agree with germline; a read error may underlie this. The chain couples TRBV7-8 to TRBJ2-1; 11 bases line up with TRBD2. The CDR3 runs 15 residues. CDR1 is SGHVS, CDR2 FQNEAQ, per germline. CDR3 DNA sequence: TGTGCCAGCAGCGTAGCGGGAGGGCCTTACAATGAGCAGTTCTTC. It codes for CASSVAGGPYNEQFF.

V is TRBV5-6 and J is TRBJ2-3; 7 bases agree with TRBD1. Germline lookup yields CDR1 SGHDT and CDR2 YYEEEE. This CDR3 comprises 16 residues. V lost 2 bases, J lost 5 bases, and 11 bases stayed unmatched. CDR3 nucleotide sequence: TGTGCCAGCAGCTTCAGAGACAGGGTTTCGGGAGATACGCAGTATTTT. Translation gives CASSFRDRVSGDTQYF.

This clone has more than one count but fewer than ten. V gene TRBV7-9 combines with J gene TRBJ2-7, with a weak D call TRBD1 (6 bases). With 1 base removed from V and 2 bases from J, the gap between germline ends came to 6 bases. The germline V gene encodes CDR1 SEHNR and CDR2 FQNEAQ (reference sequence). The CDR3 is 13 residues long. CDR3 loop: CASSLDRAYEQYF. The CDR3 coding sequence is TGTGCCAGCAGCTTAGACAGGGCCTACGAGCAGTACTTC.

The CDR3, as DNA: TGTGCCAGCAGCCAACAGGGGAGGACCGGGGAGCTGTTTTTT. The encoded protein is CASSQQGRTGELFF. This chain connects TRBV7-2 to TRBJ2-2, with a tentative D call TRBD1 (7 bases). CDR1 and CDR2 (germline): SGHTA, FQGNSA. V gave up 5 bases and J gave up 5 bases, with 12 bases separating them. This CDR3 has 14 amino acids.

The V call is TRBV18, the J call TRBJ2-1, with TRBD2 matching 13 bases. J lost 8 bases, V lost 4 bases, and 17 bases had no gene match. CDR1 is KGHSH and CDR2 is LQKENI in the germline V gene. This CDR3 comprises 19 residues. CDR3 sequence: CASSRDTSGRAFYIDEQFF. DNA for the CDR3: TGTGCCAGCTCACGAGACACTAGCGGGAGGGCCTTTTATATCGATGAGCAGTTCTTC.

The V and J genes are TRBV18 and TRBJ1-1; no firm D call. The CDR3 contains 14 residues. The V end lost 4 bases, the J end lost 1 base, and 10 bases lay between the germline ends. Germline CDR1 and CDR2: KGHSH and LQKENI. CDR3 in DNA: TGTGCCAGCTCACGGGTTAGCCAGAACACTGAAGCTTTCTTT. It translates to CASSRVSQNTEAFF. Complete variable domain (other parts from reference TRBV18 and TRBJ1-1): NAGVMQNPRHLVRRRGQEARLRCSPMKGHSHVYWYRQLPEEGLKFMVYLQKENIIDESGMPKERFSAEFPKEGPSILRIQQVVRGDSAAYFCASSRVSQNTEAFFGQGTRLTVV.

The chain couples TRBV2 to TRBJ2-2, with D possibly being TRBD2 (6 bases). The CDR3 covers 16 residues. V was trimmed by 6 bases and J by 5 bases, leaving 19 bases between them. CDR1 SNHLY and CDR2 FYNNEI come from the germline V gene. The CDR3 coding sequence is TGTGCCAGCAGCCAGGATCGGCTGGAGGGGACCGGGGAGCTGTTTTTT. This gives the protein CASSQDRLEGTGELFF.

V gene TRBV7-3 combines with J gene TRBJ2-5; TRBD1 matches 7 bases. CDR3 length equals 14 residues. Germline CDR1 reads SGHTA; CDR2 reads FQGTGA. V was pared by 4 bases and J by 5 bases, with 7 bases of the junction left unmatched. CDR3 sequence: CASSSSTGSETQYF. The CDR3 DNA reads TGTGCCAGCAGCTCGTCGACAGGGTCGGAGACCCAGTACTTC.

This sequence joins TRBV6-5 and TRBJ1-4; no reliable D call. This CDR3 has 14 residues. Trimming took 7 bases from V and 4 from J, leaving 13 bases between them. CDR1 and CDR2 from the germline V gene are MNHEY and SVGAGI. CDR3 sequence reads: CASTPPGGNEKLFF. The CDR3 DNA is TGTGCCAGCACCCCCCCGGGAGGTAATGAAAAACTGTTTTTT.